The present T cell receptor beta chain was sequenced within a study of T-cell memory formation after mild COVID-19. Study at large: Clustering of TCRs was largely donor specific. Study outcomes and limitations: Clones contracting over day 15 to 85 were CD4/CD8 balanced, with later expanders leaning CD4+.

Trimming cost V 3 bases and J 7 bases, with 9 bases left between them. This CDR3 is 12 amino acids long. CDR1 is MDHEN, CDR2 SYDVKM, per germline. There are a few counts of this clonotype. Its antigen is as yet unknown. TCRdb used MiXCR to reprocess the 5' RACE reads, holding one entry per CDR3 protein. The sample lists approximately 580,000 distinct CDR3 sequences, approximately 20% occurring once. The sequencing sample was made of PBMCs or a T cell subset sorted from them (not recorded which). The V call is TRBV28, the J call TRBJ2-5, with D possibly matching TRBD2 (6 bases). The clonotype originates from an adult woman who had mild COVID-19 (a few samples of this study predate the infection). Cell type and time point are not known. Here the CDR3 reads CASSFPEGTQYF. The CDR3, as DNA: TGTGCCAGCAGTTTTCCGGAGGGGACCCAGTACTTC.